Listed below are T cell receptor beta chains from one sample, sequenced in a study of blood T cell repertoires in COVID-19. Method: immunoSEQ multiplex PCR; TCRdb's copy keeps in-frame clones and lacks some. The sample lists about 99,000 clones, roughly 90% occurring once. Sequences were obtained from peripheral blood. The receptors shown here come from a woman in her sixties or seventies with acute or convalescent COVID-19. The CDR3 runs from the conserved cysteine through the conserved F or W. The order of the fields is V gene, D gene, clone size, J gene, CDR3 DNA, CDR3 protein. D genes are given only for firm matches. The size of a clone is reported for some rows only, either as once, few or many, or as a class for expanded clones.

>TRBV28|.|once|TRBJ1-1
TGTGCCAGCAGTACACCCCAGGGGTATGAAGCTTTCTTT
CASSTPQGYEAFF
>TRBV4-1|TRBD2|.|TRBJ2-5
TGCGCCAGCAGCCAAGTGGGAGCGGGAGGGCCCGGGGAGACCCAGTACTTC
CASSQVGAGGPGETQYF
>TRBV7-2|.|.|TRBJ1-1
TGTGCCAGCAGCTTTGGGGGCGGGAACACTGAAGCTTTCTTT
CASSFGGGNTEAFF
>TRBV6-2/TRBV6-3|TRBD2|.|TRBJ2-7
TGTGCCAGCAGTTTAGCGGGACCTTCCTACGAGCAGTACTTC
CASSLAGPSYEQYF
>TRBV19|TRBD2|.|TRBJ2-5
TGTGCCAGTAGTACCCTAGGGGCTAGCGGGAGGGCCCTCGGGGGGACCCAGTACTTC
CASSTLGASGRALGGTQYF
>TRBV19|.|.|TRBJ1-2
TGTGCCAGTAGTAATTTCGACAGGCGAAAAGTTTCGTACACCTTC
CASSNFDRRKVSYTF
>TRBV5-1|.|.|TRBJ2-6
TGCGCCAGCAGCTTGGGACAGGTTTCTGGGGCCAACGTCCTGACTTTC
CASSLGQVSGANVLTF
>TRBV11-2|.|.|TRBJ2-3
TGTGCCAGCATCCGACTCGATACGCAGTATTTT
CASIRLDTQYF
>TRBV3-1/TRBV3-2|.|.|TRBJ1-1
TGTGCCAGCAGGGACAGTATGAACACTGAAGCTTTCTTT
CASRDSMNTEAFF
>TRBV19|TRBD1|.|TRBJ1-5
TGTGCCAGTAGTACGAGGACAGGGGCTGGCAATCAGCCCCAGCATTTT
CASSTRTGAGNQPQHF
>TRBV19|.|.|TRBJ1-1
TGTGCCGCCAGGGCAGGAACTGAAGCTTTCTTT
CAARAGTEAFF
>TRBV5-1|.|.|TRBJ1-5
TGCGCCAGCAGCCCGGGGGGAATGAATCAGCCCCAGCATTTT
CASSPGGMNQPQHF
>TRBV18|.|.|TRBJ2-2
TGTGCCAGCTCACCGATAACCGGGACTTCTAACACCGGGGAGCTGTTTTTT
CASSPITGTSNTGELFF
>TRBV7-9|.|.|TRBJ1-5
TGTGCCAGCAGCTCCGCGGGGCAGCCCCAGCATTTT
CASSSAGQPQHF
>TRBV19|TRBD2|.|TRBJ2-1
TGTGCCAGTAGTGAAGTCAGACTAGCGCCTGGGTCCAATGAGCAGTTCTTC
CASSEVRLAPGSNEQFF
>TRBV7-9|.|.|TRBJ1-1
TGTGCCAGCAGCTTAGAGGGGGGAGGGATCACTGAAGCTTTCTTT
CASSLEGGGITEAFF
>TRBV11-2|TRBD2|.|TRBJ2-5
TGTGCCAGCAGCCATTCCGTGGGGACTAGCGGGACGGAGACCCAGTACTTC
CASSHSVGTSGTETQYF
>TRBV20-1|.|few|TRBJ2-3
TGCAGTGCTAGTGTATTCGGGATTCTCGGCACAGATACGCAGTATTTT
CSASVFGILGTDTQYF
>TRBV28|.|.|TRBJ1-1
TGTGCCAGCAGTTCGGCGGGGATCGTATCGAACACTGAAGCTTTCTTT
CASSSAGIVSNTEAFF
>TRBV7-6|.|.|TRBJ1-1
TGTGCCAGCAGCTTAGCGGGCAGGGAGGACACTGAAGCTTTCTTT
CASSLAGREDTEAFF
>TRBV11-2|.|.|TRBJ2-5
TGTGCCAGCAGCCATCGACAGGTCCCAGAGACCCAGTACTTC
CASSHRQVPETQYF
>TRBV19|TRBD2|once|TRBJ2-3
TGTGCCAGTAGTTCGCCTAGCGGGAGAAACGAAGATACGCAGTATTTT
CASSSPSGRNEDTQYF
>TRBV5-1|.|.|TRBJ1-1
TGCGCCAGCAGCTTGTCGACAGTGGTGAACACTGAAGCTTTCTTT
CASSLSTVVNTEAFF
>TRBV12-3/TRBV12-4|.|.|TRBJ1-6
TGTGCCAGCAGTTATTCAGGGTGGTCACCCCTCCACTTT
CASSYSGWSPLHF
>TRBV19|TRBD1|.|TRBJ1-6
TGTGCCAGTAGTATAGATCGGACAGGGATCGGTTCACCCCTCCACTTT
CASSIDRTGIGSPLHF
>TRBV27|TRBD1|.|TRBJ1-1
TGTGCCAGCAGTCCCGGACAGGCCACTGAAGCTTTCTTT
CASSPGQATEAFF
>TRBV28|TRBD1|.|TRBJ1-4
TGTGCCAGCAACTGGGGACAGACTAATGAAAAACTGTTTTTT
CASNWGQTNEKLFF
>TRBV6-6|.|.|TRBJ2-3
TGTGCCAGCAGCCGAACCGCTAAGTCAGATACGCAGTATTTT
CASSRTAKSDTQYF
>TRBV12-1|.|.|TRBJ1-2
TGTGCCAGCAGCTCTCCCGCGGGACAGGGCCCAAACTATGGCTACACCTTC
CASSSPAGQGPNYGYTF
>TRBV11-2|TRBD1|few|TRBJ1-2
TGTGCCAGCAGGGATACAGGGGGGGCGGATGGCTACACCTTC
CASRDTGGADGYTF
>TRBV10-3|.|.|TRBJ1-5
TGTGCCATCAGTCAGGGGTCGAATCAGCCCCAGCATTTT
CAISQGSNQPQHF
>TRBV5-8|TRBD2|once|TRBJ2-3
TGTGCCAGCAGCTTGGGGGGACTAGCGGCCCAATATTTT
CASSLGGLAAQYF
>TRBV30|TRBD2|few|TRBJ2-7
TGTGCCTGGAGTGTCATAGCGGGAGTAGGCGAGCAGTACTTC
CAWSVIAGVGEQYF
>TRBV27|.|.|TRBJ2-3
TGTGCCAGCAGACCCGGACTCACAGATACGCAGTATTTT
CASRPGLTDTQYF
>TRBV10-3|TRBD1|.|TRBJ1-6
TGTGCCATCAGTGAGTCGAACGCAGGGGGAGGCAATTCACCCCTCCACTTT
CAISESNAGGGNSPLHF
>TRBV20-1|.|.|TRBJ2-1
TGCAGTGCTAGTGGAAGCGGAACGTACAATGAGCAGTTCTTC
CSASGSGTYNEQFF
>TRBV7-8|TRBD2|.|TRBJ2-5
TGTGCCAGCAGCTACCCCAGCCCAGGGACTAGCGGGGATCAAGAGACCCAGTACTTC
CASSYPSPGTSGDQETQYF
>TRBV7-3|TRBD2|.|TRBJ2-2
TGTGCCAGCAGCCGGACTAGCGGGAGTACGGTCACCGGGGAGCTGTTTTTT
CASSRTSGSTVTGELFF
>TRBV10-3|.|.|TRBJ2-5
TGTGCCATCAGTGATTCGGACAGACAAGAGACCCAGTACTTC
CAISDSDRQETQYF
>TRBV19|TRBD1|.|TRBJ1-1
TGTGCCAGTAGTTACAGGGGAGTGGATACTGAAGCTTTCTTT
CASSYRGVDTEAFF
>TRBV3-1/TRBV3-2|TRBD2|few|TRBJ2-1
TGTGCCAGCAGCCTAAGCGGGAAGTATGGCAATGAGCAGTTCTTC
CASSLSGKYGNEQFF
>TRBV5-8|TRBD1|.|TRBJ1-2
TGTGCCAGCAGCTCCCTATTCGGACAGGTCTATGGCTACACCTTC
CASSSLFGQVYGYTF
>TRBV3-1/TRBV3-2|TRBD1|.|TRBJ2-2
TGTGCCAGCAGCCAAGAAGGGACAGGGAGGGCGGGGGAGCTGTTTTTT
CASSQEGTGRAGELFF
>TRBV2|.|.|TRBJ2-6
TGTGCCAGCGGCGAGGATGGCAGCTCTGGGGCCAACGTCCTGACTTTC
CASGEDGSSGANVLTF
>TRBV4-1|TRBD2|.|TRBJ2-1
TGCGCCAGCAGCCAAGAACTAGCGGCCTACAATGAGCAGTTCTTC
CASSQELAAYNEQFF
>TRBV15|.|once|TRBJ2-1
TGTGCCACCAGCAGAGGTGGGGCTTACTACAATGAGCAGTTCTTC
CATSRGGAYYNEQFF
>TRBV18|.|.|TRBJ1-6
TGTGCCAGCTCATATGGACAGAAAAATTCACCCCTCCACTTT
CASSYGQKNSPLHF
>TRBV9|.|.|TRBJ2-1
TGTGCCAGCAGGCCGCTGACAGGCAACAATGAGCAGTTCTTC
CASRPLTGNNEQFF
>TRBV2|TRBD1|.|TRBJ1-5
TGTGCCAGCAGCCTCGGACAGGGGCTCAATCAGCCCCAGCATTTT
CASSLGQGLNQPQHF
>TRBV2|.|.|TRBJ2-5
TGTGCCAGTTCTAGCGAAACCGGGGAGACCCAGTACTTC
CASSSETGETQYF
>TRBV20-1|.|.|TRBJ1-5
TGCAGTGCTAGTTCAGATAGCAATCAGCCCCAGCATTTT
CSASSDSNQPQHF
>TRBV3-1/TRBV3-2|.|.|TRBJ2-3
TGTGCCAGCAGCCAAAGACAGAACACAGATACGCAGTATTTT
CASSQRQNTDTQYF
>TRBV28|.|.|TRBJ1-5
TGTGCCAGCAGCCAGGCCCAGGGCCAAAATCAGCCCCAGCATTTT
CASSQAQGQNQPQHF
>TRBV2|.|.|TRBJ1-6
TGTGCCAGCAGGGGAGGACGGAACTATAATTCACCCCTCCACTTT
CASRGGRNYNSPLHF
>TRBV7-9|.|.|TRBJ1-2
TGTGCCAGCAGCCGTATGGATGAGGGAGGCTACACCTTC
CASSRMDEGGYTF
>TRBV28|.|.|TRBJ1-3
TGTGCCAGCAGTTCGGCAGGACTTTTTGGAAACACCATATATTTT
CASSSAGLFGNTIYF
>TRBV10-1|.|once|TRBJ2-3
TGCGCCAGCAGTTCGCGGGTGGTCGGTACGCAGTATTTT
CASSSRVVGTQYF